This T cell receptor beta chain was recovered during a study of human T cells and chemical hapten exposure. Time point in this sample: pre-sensitization, week 0. The treatment is: therapeutic diphenylcyclopropenone sensitization with weekly scalp DPC. TCRdb reprocessed the RACE reads via MiXCR and lists one record per CDR3 protein. This table holds about 90,000 distinct CDR3 sequences, 8.5% found once. V lost 6 bases and J 5 bases, leaving 13 bases between the germline ends. The V gene's germline CDR1 is MDHEN and CDR2 SYDVKM. The CDR3 is 14 residues long. The sequence derives from a man aged 35 to 55 with alopecia areata. Some clones in this sample may be carry-over from other donors' samples. The rearrangement uses TRBV28 and TRBJ1-4; a possible D gene is TRBD1 (6 bases). The material was whole blood, obtained in connection with sensitization to the hapten diphenylcyclopropenone (DPC). CDR3 DNA: TGTGCCAGCAGCCTAGGACAGCGAAATGAAAAACTGTTTTTT. Translated: CASSLGQRNEKLFF.